This T cell receptor beta chain appears in the sequencing data of a study of cytomegalovirus exposure and HLA in healthy donors. Germline values: CDR1 SGHRS, CDR2 YFSETQ. V lost 4 bases and J lost 8, with 9 bases in between. The CDR3 contains 11 residues. Libraries were prepared by immunoSEQ multiplex PCR; TCRdb keeps only in-frame clonotypes and omits some of them. The data show around 350,000 clones, 70% to 90% seen once. In the case of this clone: Its cognate antigen is unknown.

Regarding the study as a whole: In the roughly 120 validation repertoires, a later analysis found that first-cohort TCR clusters tended to co-occur.

The sequencing sample was made of PBMCs. V and J are TRBV5-1 and TRBJ1-1; D perhaps matches TRBD1 (5 bases). This TCR came from a woman aged 18-29 years in good health and CMV-seronegative. The CDR3 sequence: CASSLSGEAFF. The CDR3 DNA follows: TGCGCCAGCAGCCTCTCAGGGGAAGCTTTCTTT.